This T cell receptor (beta chain) was documented in a study of regulatory T cells in long-lasting Graves disease. Study-level findings and limits: Gene preferences differed: TRBV28, TRBJ1-2, TRBJ2-5 in persistent cases. Newly diagnosed patients had higher TCR diversity than persistent Graves' patients did.

The time point is: persistent/refractory GD, antithyroid drugs over 5 years with positive TRAb. After RNA was extracted from PBMCs, the TCR library was made from it. Investigators report Graves' disease was diagnosed under American Thyroid Association guidelines. iRepertoire HTBI primers and Arm-PCR of CDR3 regions built TCR beta libraries. MiXCR was run by TCRdb on the multiplex PCR reads, yielding one entry per CDR3 protein. The sample carries around 450,000 distinct CDR3 sequences, 20% to 25% recorded once. The CDR3 has 15 amino acids. The V gene lost 0 bases and the J gene lost 1 base, with 6 bases spanning the gap. Germline CDR1 and CDR2: MGHRA and YSYEKL. In this sample, this clonotype turned up a few times. The target antigen is unknown.

The starting material was peripheral blood mononuclear cells (PBMCs), obtained when the disease was refractory, from a patient treated with antithyroid drugs. The chain employs TRBV4-1 and TRBJ2-2; D unresolved. This receptor was obtained from a female donor with Graves disease. The CDR3 DNA reads as TGCGCCAGCAGCCAAGATCTGGGGAACACCGGGGAGCTGTTTTTT. Translated: CASSQDLGNTGELFF.